These 30 T cell receptor beta chains share one sample of origin, sequenced in a study of OX40 agonist ivuxolimab in advanced cancers. The protocol was immunoSEQ multiplex PCR, while the TCRdb copy is restricted to in-frame clones and leaves out a portion. The data contain about 16,000 clones, 84% of them singletons. The starting material was CD4+ or CD8+ T cells sorted from blood, obtained in a trial of the OX40 agonist ivuxolimab. These receptors were taken from an adult with an advanced solid tumor such as melanoma, head and neck, liver or kidney cancer.

V is TRBV11-3 and J is TRBJ1-5; D may be TRBD1 (6 bases). This CDR3 is built from 14 residues. Germline CDR1 reads SGHNT; CDR2 reads YENEEA. The germline V and J ends were trimmed by 3 bases and 7 bases, with 13 bases remaining between them. This chain's CDR3 is CASSLKPGDQPQHF. The CDR3 nucleotides read TGTGCCAGCAGCTTGAAACCAGGGGACCAGCCCCAGCATTTT.

The rearrangement links TRBV27 to TRBJ2-5; a weak D match, TRBD2 (5 bases). Germline values: CDR1 MNHEY, CDR2 SMNVEV (reference sequence). The CDR3 is 14 amino acids. The V and J ends lost 6 bases and 2 bases respectively, with 13 bases between them. Written as DNA, the CDR3 is TGTGCCAGCAGCCCCGGACTTGCACAAGAGACCCAGTACTTC. Encoded protein: CASSPGLAQETQYF.

The chain recombines TRBV19 with TRBJ2-3; D might be TRBD1 (5 bases). The germline V gene encodes CDR1 LNHDA and CDR2 SQIVND (reference sequence). Trimming stripped 0 bases from V and 8 bases from J, with 6 bases between. This CDR3 has 12 residues. CDR3 residues: CASSIEGLTQYF. CDR3 sequence (DNA): TGTGCCAGTAGTATAGAGGGGCTTACGCAGTATTTT.

This clone was detected once. Germline and junction disagree at one end, which may indicate a read error. The chain is built from TRBV5-4 and TRBJ1-5; TRBD1 aligns across 8 bases. Germline CDR1 is SGHNT and CDR2 is YYREEE (reference sequence). The CDR3 runs to 18 residues. DNA for the CDR3: TGCGCCAGCAGCCAAGATGGGTGGGGACAGGCGTGGAATCAGCCCCAGCATTTT. This codes for CASSQDGWGQAWNQPQHF.

This rearrangement joins TRBV6-5 to TRBJ2-7; no definite D call. The CDR3 is 11 amino acids. Germline CDR1 and CDR2: MNHEY and SVGAGI. Trimming shortened V by 6 bases and J by 5 bases, and 8 bases separated the two germline ends. The CDR3 DNA is TGTGCCAGCAGGACGGCTCACGAGCAGTACTTC. It encodes CASRTAHEQYF.

This chain connects TRBV21-1 to TRBJ2-7; whether TRBD1, the table's D call, matches the DNA was not checked. TRBV21-1 counts as a pseudogene. The CDR3 totals 21 residues. CDR3 DNA: TGTGCCAGCAGCAAATGGACCAAAAATATCGGCGGACAGATTTCATACTACGAGCAGTACTTC. Protein sequence: CASSKWTKNIGGQISYYEQYF.

The rearrangement links TRBV28 to TRBJ2-7, with TRBD1 identical over 8 bases. CDR1 and CDR2 (germline): MDHEN, SYDVKM. CDR3 length equals 16 residues. V shed 6 bases and J 9 bases; nucleotides not matched to a gene: 19. CDR3 in DNA: TGTGCCAGCAGCCTCGGGTCGAGGACAGGGCCTTCGCTGCAGTACTTC. Translated, it gives CASSLGSRTGPSLQYF.

J is TRBJ2-3 and V is TRBV5-6; TRBD1 aligns across 7 bases. CDR3 size: 14 residues. Germline lookup yields CDR1 SGHDT and CDR2 YYEEEE. V gave up 4 bases and J gave up 4 bases; unmatched junction bases: 6. In nucleotides, the CDR3 is TGTGCCAGCAGCCAACGACAGGGCCCAGATACGCAGTATTTT. It translates to CASSQRQGPDTQYF.

This chain links TRBV6-1 with TRBJ2-7; 7 positions agree with TRBD1. This CDR3 has 13 residues. Trimming at V came to 7 bases and at J to 3 bases, leaving 6 bases not matched to a gene. Germline V CDR1 and CDR2: MNHNS, SASEGT. The CDR3 coding sequence is TGTGCCAGCACCTTGGACAGGATCTACGAGCAGTACTTC. Translated, it gives CASTLDRIYEQYF.

This chain links TRBV5-4 with TRBJ2-1; 9 nucleotides agree with TRBD2. Unmatched junction bases numbered 8, after V lost 0 bases and J lost 4 bases. The germline gives CDR1 SGHNT, CDR2 YYREEE (reference sequence). There are 17 residues in the CDR3. CDR3 nucleotide sequence: TGTGCCAGCAGCTTGGATGGCGGGAGGGTTCCTTACAATGAGCAGTTCTTC. Translated, it gives CASSLDGGRVPYNEQFF.

V is TRBV27 and J is TRBJ1-2; TRBD1 is a possible D gene (5 bases). CDR3 length: 15 residues. CDR1 and CDR2 (germline): MNHEY, SMNVEV (reference sequence). Trimming removed 1 base from V and 3 bases from J, with 12 bases in between. CDR3 sequence reads: CASSLYGRGYYGYTF. The DNA for the CDR3 is TGTGCCAGCAGTTTATACGGGAGGGGCTACTATGGCTACACCTTC.

The chain joins TRBV2 to TRBJ1-5, with D possibly being TRBD1 (6 bases). V was cut by 6 bases and J by 0 bases, with 12 bases left in between. This CDR3 is built from 15 residues. Germline V gives CDR1 SNHLY, CDR2 FYNNEI. DNA of the CDR3: TGTGCCAGCAGGACGGGGGCTTATAGCAATCAGCCCCAGCATTTT. Its protein is CASRTGAYSNQPQHF.

The rearrangement joins TRBV5-3 to TRBJ1-6; possible D gene TRBD1, 5 bases. TRBV5-3 is an ORF; its function is uncertain. This CDR3 region has 14 residues. Deletions cut 8 bases from V and 5 bases from J, with 14 bases between. The CDR3 nucleotides are TGTGCCAGCAAAGAGGGGCTGGATAATTCACCCCTCCACTTT. It yields the protein CASKEGLDNSPLHF.

This rearrangement joins TRBV19 to TRBJ2-1; perhaps TRBD1 as D (5 bases). Trimming cost V 5 bases and J 4 bases, with 9 bases left between them. The CDR3 extends over 13 amino acids. Germline lookup yields CDR1 LNHDA and CDR2 SQIVND (reference sequence). CDR3 sequence reads: CASSPQGYNEQFF. The CDR3 DNA follows: TGTGCCAGTAGTCCCCAGGGATACAATGAGCAGTTCTTC.

This clone was recorded only once. The chain employs TRBV5-8 and TRBJ2-5, with TRBD1 identical over 7 bases. The germline V gene has CDR1 SGHTS and CDR2 YDEGEE. V was pared by 2 bases and J by 3 bases, with 7 bases of the junction left unmatched. The CDR3 has 15 residues. The CDR3 nucleotides are TGTGCCAGCAGCTTTGAAGGGGGCGAGGAAGAGACCCAGTACTTC. Translating it yields CASSFEGGEEETQYF.

This clone was detected once. The rearrangement joins TRBV6-4 to TRBJ2-5, with D perhaps being TRBD1 or TRBD2 (5 bases each). Trimming stripped 2 bases from V and 2 bases from J, with 12 bases between. Germline V gives CDR1 MRHNA, CDR2 SNTAGT. CDR3 size: 15 residues. The CDR3 bases are TGTGCCAGCAGTGACGGTGAGGGACCTCAAGAGACCCAGTACTTC. The encoded protein is CASSDGEGPQETQYF.

This chain joins TRBV6-6 and TRBJ1-2; D gene unclear. V was shortened by 8 bases and J by 2 bases, with 9 bases between the two germline ends. The CDR3 runs 12 residues. Germline assignment: CDR1 MNHNY and CDR2 SVGAGI (reference sequence). This CDR3 is CASGEGNYGYTF. The CDR3 DNA follows: TGTGCCAGCGGAGAGGGCAACTATGGCTACACCTTC.

This chain links TRBV5-4 with TRBJ2-7, with a weak D call TRBD1 (5 bases). The CDR3 loop spans 14 amino acids. Trimming cost V 1 base and J 6 bases, with 14 bases left between them. Germline assignment: CDR1 SGHNT and CDR2 YYREEE (reference sequence). CDR3 amino acids: CASSLRGRTCEQYF. CDR3 sequence (DNA): TGTGCCAGCAGCTTGAGGGGTCGGACCTGCGAGCAGTACTTC.

The rearrangement links TRBV19 to TRBJ1-2, with 7 positions matching TRBD1. Germline assignment: CDR1 LNHDA and CDR2 SQIVND (reference sequence). V dropped 3 bases and J dropped 2; count of bases not matched to a gene: 6. The CDR3 has 15 residues. The DNA for the CDR3 is TGTGCCAGTAGTATGAGAGGGACAGAAAACTATGGCTACACCTTC. Protein sequence: CASSMRGTENYGYTF.

The CDR3 spells CASSLGTSGITDTQYF. As DNA, the CDR3 is TGTGCCAGCAGCTTAGGGACTAGCGGGATAACAGATACGCAGTATTTT. The chain combines TRBV7-6 with TRBJ2-3, with TRBD2 identical over 12 bases. J was trimmed by 3 bases and V by 1 base; bases with no gene match: 2. Germline-derived CDR1 and CDR2 are SGHVS and FNYEAQ. This CDR3 is built from 16 residues.

This clone came up a few times. The chain combines TRBV9 with TRBJ1-1; D is undetermined. Germline V gene sequence: CDR1 SGDLS, CDR2 YYNGEE. This CDR3 has 13 amino acids. With 4 bases removed from V and 1 base from J, the gap between germline ends came to 8 bases. This CDR3 reads CASSSQPNTEAFF. CDR3 sequence (DNA): TGTGCCAGCAGCTCACAGCCGAACACTGAAGCTTTCTTT.

V and J are TRBV27 and TRBJ1-1; no clear D. From germline, CDR1 is MNHEY and CDR2 SMNVEV (reference sequence). The V gene lost 5 bases and the J gene lost 6 bases, with 13 bases spanning the gap. The CDR3 sequence is 13 residues long. In DNA, the CDR3 is TGTGCCAGCAGTCCTTCAAGTTGGGCTGAAGCTTTCTTT. This codes for CASSPSSWAEAFF.

This clone was detected once. The CDR3 is CASSLPGANYGYTF. Here the CDR3 DNA reads TGTGCCAGCAGCTTACCAGGCGCTAACTATGGCTACACCTTC. This chain links TRBV11-2 with TRBJ1-2; D not certain. V was clipped by 2 bases and J by 0 bases, with 7 bases between them. The CDR3 totals 14 residues. Looked up from germline, CDR1 is SGHAT and CDR2 is FQNNGV.

In this sample, this clone turned up once. CDR3 nucleotide sequence: TGTGCCAGTAGTATAGGTGAAACCTATGGCTACACCTTC. The encoded protein is CASSIGETYGYTF. V is TRBV19 and J is TRBJ1-2; the D is unclear. Germline V gene data show CDR1 as LNHDA and CDR2 as SQIVND (reference sequence). Between the trimmed V and J ends, which lost 1 base and 4 bases, there was a span of 7 bases. The CDR3 sequence is 13 residues long.

CDR3 sequence: CATSSISGGFTDTQYF. The CDR3 nucleotides are TGTGCCACCAGCAGCATTAGCGGAGGGTTCACAGATACGCAGTATTTT. The rearrangement links TRBV15 to TRBJ2-3; maybe TRBD2 (6 bases). V gave up 3 bases and J gave up 2 bases, with 15 bases separating them. Germline lookup yields CDR1 LNHNV and CDR2 YYDKDF (reference sequence). CDR3 length: 16 residues.

The chain joins TRBV19 to TRBJ2-1, with 11 nucleotides matching TRBD2. The CDR3 loop spans 16 amino acids. V dropped 4 bases and J dropped 7; count of bases not matched to a gene: 9. The germline V gene has CDR1 LNHDA and CDR2 SQIVND (reference sequence). The chain's CDR3 is CASSTLLAGGENEQFF. The CDR3 DNA follows: TGTGCCAGTAGTACCCTCCTAGCGGGAGGAGAGAATGAGCAGTTCTTC.

The sample holds a few counts of this clone. CDR3 nucleotides: TGTGCCAGCAGCTTAGCCCCATTCGAGGGTGGCTACACCTTC. It codes for CASSLAPFEGGYTF. The chain recombines TRBV7-9 with TRBJ1-2; no clear D gene. The CDR3 runs to 14 residues. The V and J ends lost 0 bases and 7 bases respectively, with 12 bases between them. Germline assignment: CDR1 SEHNR and CDR2 FQNEAQ (reference sequence).

The chain links TRBV15 to TRBJ1-1; 11 nucleotides line up with TRBD1. With V trimmed by 5 bases and J by 6 bases, 8 bases remained unmatched. CDR3 length: 15 residues. CDR1 and CDR2 from the germline V gene are LNHNV and YYDKDF (reference sequence). CDR3 DNA: TGTGCCACCAGCCTGGACAGGGGGCGCACCGCTGAAGCTTTCTTT. It yields the protein CATSLDRGRTAEAFF.

This clone was seen once. V is TRBV27 and J is TRBJ1-2, with a weak D call TRBD1 (5 bases). The length of the CDR3 is 13 residues. CDR1 MNHEY and CDR2 SMNVEV come from the germline V gene (reference sequence). V shed 2 bases and J shed 8 bases, with 12 bases lying between them. The CDR3 is CASSLAAGVGYTF. DNA of the CDR3: TGTGCCAGCAGTTTAGCGGCGGGGGTCGGCTACACCTTC.

The chain is built from TRBV9 and TRBJ1-6; a weak D match, TRBD1 (5 bases). Trimming stripped 4 bases from V and 10 bases from J, with 18 bases between. Germline loops: CDR1 SGDLS, CDR2 YYNGEE. This CDR3 has 15 amino acids. This chain's CDR3 is CASSSYDSRLSPLHF. The CDR3 DNA sequence: TGTGCCAGCAGCTCATACGACAGCAGGCTCTCACCCCTCCACTTT.